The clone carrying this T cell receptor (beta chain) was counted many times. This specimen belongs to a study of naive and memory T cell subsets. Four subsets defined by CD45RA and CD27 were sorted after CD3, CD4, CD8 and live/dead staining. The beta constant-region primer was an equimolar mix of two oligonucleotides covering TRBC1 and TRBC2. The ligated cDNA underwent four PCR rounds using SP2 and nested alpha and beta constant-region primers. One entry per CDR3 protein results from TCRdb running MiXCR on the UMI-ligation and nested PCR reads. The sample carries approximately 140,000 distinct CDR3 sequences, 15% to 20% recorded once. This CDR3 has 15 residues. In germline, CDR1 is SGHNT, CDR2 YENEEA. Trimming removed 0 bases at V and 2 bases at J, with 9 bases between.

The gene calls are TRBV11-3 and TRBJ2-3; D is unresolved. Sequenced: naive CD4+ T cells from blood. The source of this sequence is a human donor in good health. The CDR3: CASSLDGSSTDTQYF. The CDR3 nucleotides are TGTGCCAGCAGCTTAGATGGTTCTTCCACAGATACGCAGTATTTT.